Shown below are 21 T cell receptor beta chains from a single sample sequenced in a study of response to subunit inactivated influenza vaccine. TCRdb itself ran the RT-PCR reads through MiXCR, one entry per CDR3 protein. The table records hundreds of thousands of distinct CDR3 sequences, 10% to 15% of them present only once. Sequenced material: PBMCs from blood, taken 35 to 45 days after vaccination. All receptors derive from a man aged 50 or older who received an inactivated influenza vaccine.

This clonotype was seen more than once but under ten times. V and J are TRBV7-2 and TRBJ2-1, with no clear D. Germline-derived CDR1 and CDR2 are SGHTA and FQGNSA. The CDR3 is made up of 16 amino acids. Deletions cut 4 bases from V and 0 bases from J, with 13 bases between. The CDR3 spells CASSSQDGSSYNEQFF. The DNA for the CDR3 is TGTGCCAGCAGCTCCCAAGACGGTAGCTCCTACAATGAGCAGTTCTTC.

This clonotype occurred a few times. This chain connects TRBV12-3 or TRBV12-4 to TRBJ2-1; 9 bases map to TRBD2. V dropped 5 bases and J dropped 6; count of bases not matched to a gene: 11. The CDR3 is 16 residues long. DNA of the CDR3: TGTGCCAGCAGTCTACCGCTCTCGCGGGAGGGCAATGAGCAGTTCTTC. Residues: CASSLPLSREGNEQFF.

The sample holds many counts of this clonotype. This sequence joins TRBV7-2 and TRBJ2-5; 7 bases line up with TRBD2. Germline V gene data show CDR1 as SGHTA and CDR2 as FQGNSA. CDR3 length: 14 amino acids. V lost 5 bases and J lost 4; bases outside the gene matches: 7. In nucleotides, the CDR3 is TGTGCCAGCAGCCCTGGGAGGGTAATAGAGACCCAGTACTTC. Translation: CASSPGRVIETQYF.

This clonotype was observed at least ten times. This sequence joins TRBV15 and TRBJ1-2; no definite D call. Germline V gene data show CDR1 as LNHNV and CDR2 as YYDKDF (reference sequence). CDR3 length: 15 amino acids. V was shortened by 0 bases and J by 7 bases, with 15 bases between the two germline ends. CDR3: CATSREIGGSLGYTF. The CDR3 DNA reads as TGTGCCACCAGCAGAGAGATAGGAGGATCGCTTGGCTACACCTTC. The full variable domain, its missing parts supplied by reference TRBV15 and TRBJ1-2, is DAMVIQNPRYQVTQFGKPVTLSCSQTLNHNVMYWYQQKSSQAPKLLFHYYDKDFNNEADTPDNFQSRRPNTSFCFLDIRSPGLGDTAMYLCATSREIGGSLGYTFGSGTRLTVV.

This clonotype was recorded a few times. This chain joins TRBV7-2 and TRBJ1-2; D is perhaps TRBD1 (6 bases). The germline V and J ends were trimmed by 2 bases and 6 bases, with 13 bases remaining between them. Germline CDR1 SGHTA, CDR2 FQGNSA. This CDR3 has 14 amino acids. Written as DNA, the CDR3 is TGTGCCAGCAGCTTATTGGCAGGGGTTGATGGCTACACCTTC. Protein: CASSLLAGVDGYTF.

In this sample, this clonotype turned up a few times. The chain combines TRBV11-2 with TRBJ2-7; 8 positions match TRBD2. CDR3 length: 17 amino acids. The germline V gene has CDR1 SGHAT and CDR2 FQNNGV. The V segment lost 2 bases and the J segment 0 bases; nucleotides outside the gene matches: 9. CDR3 in amino acids: CASSLTGSSGSSYEQYF. Written as DNA, the CDR3 is TGTGCCAGCAGCTTAACAGGGTCAAGCGGGAGCTCCTACGAGCAGTACTTC. Drawing the rest from reference TRBV11-2 and TRBJ2-7, the complete variable domain is EAGVAQSPRYKIIEKRQSVAFWCNPISGHATLYWYQQILGQGPKLLIQFQNNGVVDDSQLPKDRFSAERLKGVDSTLKIQPAKLEDSAVYLCASSLTGSSGSSYEQYFGPGTRLTVT.

This clonotype was picked up a small number of times. CDR3 in amino acids: CASSAYLDSLGNEQFF. In nucleotides, the CDR3 is TGTGCCAGCAGCGCCTATTTGGACAGTCTAGGCAATGAGCAGTTCTTC. The chain recombines TRBV9 with TRBJ2-1; D may be TRBD1 (6 bases). The germline V gene has CDR1 SGDLS and CDR2 YYNGEE. Trimming pared 3 bases from V and 6 bases from J, leaving 19 bases between. CDR3 length: 16 amino acids.

The chain combines TRBV3-1 with TRBJ2-7, with 7 bases identical to TRBD1. The CDR3 sequence is 14 residues long. With V trimmed by 4 bases and J by 5 bases, 8 bases remained unmatched. In germline, CDR1 is LGHDT, CDR2 YNNKEL (reference sequence). CDR3 bases: TGTGCCAGCAGCCGCCGGGACAGTTGGGACGAGCAGTACTTC. Its translation: CASSRRDSWDEQYF.

The chain recombines TRBV20-1 with TRBJ2-1, with 9 positions matching TRBD1. Trimming cost V 8 bases and J 7 bases; bases outside gene matches: 12. The CDR3 loop spans 14 amino acids. CDR1 DFQATT and CDR2 SNEGSKA come from the germline V gene (reference sequence). The chain's CDR3 is CSSITGGAGNEQFF. Here the CDR3 DNA reads TGCAGTTCTATAACAGGGGGCGCCGGTAATGAGCAGTTCTTC.

This clonotype turned up a few times. J is TRBJ2-1 and V is TRBV5-1, with a possible D match to TRBD2 (5 bases). The V gene lost 1 base and the J gene lost 7 bases, with 15 bases spanning the gap. The CDR3 loop spans 15 amino acids. Germline CDR1 and CDR2: SGHRS and YFSETQ. Here the CDR3 DNA reads TGCGCCAGCAGCTTGTGGGGAGACCGGCGGAATGAGCAGTTCTTC. Translated: CASSLWGDRRNEQFF. The complete variable domain, with remaining parts taken from reference TRBV5-1 and TRBJ2-1, reads KAGVTQTPRYLIKTRGQQVTLSCSPISGHRSVSWYQQTPGQGLQFLFEYFSETQRNKGNFPGRFSGRQFSNSRSEMNVSTLELGDSALYLCASSLWGDRRNEQFFGPGTRLTVL.

The rearrangement joins TRBV12-3 or TRBV12-4 to TRBJ1-6, with 7 bases identical to TRBD1. The CDR3 has 13 amino acids. With 6 bases clipped from V and 8 bases from J, the junction kept 4 bases outside the gene matches. In DNA form, the CDR3 reads TGTGCCAGCAGCCCACAGGGGCATTCACCCCTCCACTTT. It encodes CASSPQGHSPLHF.

The V gene is TRBV20-1, the J gene TRBJ2-1; TRBD1 matches 8 bases. V lost 4 bases, J lost 3 bases, and 14 bases stayed unmatched. Germline-derived CDR1 and CDR2 are DFQATT and SNEGSKA (reference sequence). The CDR3 is 17 amino acids. CDR3 region: CSATNFDQGAVYNEQFF. CDR3 nucleotides: TGCAGTGCTACTAACTTTGATCAGGGGGCGGTCTACAATGAGCAGTTCTTC.

This clonotype has ten or more counts. The CDR3: CSARPPGTGDAPLHF. CDR3 nucleotide sequence: TGCAGTGCTAGGCCCCCCGGGACAGGGGATGCACCCCTCCACTTT. The rearrangement uses TRBV20-1 and TRBJ1-6; 10 nucleotides align to TRBD1. The CDR3 has 15 amino acids. Losses at the gene ends were 3 bases for V and 11 bases for J; bases not matched to a gene: 10. The germline gives CDR1 DFQATT, CDR2 SNEGSKA (reference sequence).

This clonotype has at least ten counts. The V call is TRBV20-1, the J call TRBJ2-1; a weak D match, TRBD2 (6 bases). The CDR3 runs 11 residues. Germline-derived CDR1 and CDR2 are DFQATT and SNEGSKA (reference sequence). V lost 5 bases, J lost 15 bases, and 17 bases lay in between. The DNA of the CDR3 is TGCAGTGCTCACCCACGGGAGCTTTGGTTCTTC. Translated, it gives CSAHPRELWFF.

As to this clonotype: Sequence at one end of the junction differs from germline and may be a read error. This chain joins TRBV10-3 and TRBJ1-2, with TRBD1 matching 7 bases. The CDR3 is 17 residues long. Germline V gene data show CDR1 as ENHRY and CDR2 as SYGVKD. The CDR3 sequence is CAISESMSRGGPGGYTF. CDR3 bases: TGTGCCATCAGTGAGTCGATGAGCAGGGGGGGCCCGGGCGGCTACACTTTC.

This clonotype occurred many times. The chain carries TRBV5-1 and TRBJ2-3; D possibly uses TRBD1 or TRBD2 (6 bases each). The V end was cut by 4 bases, the J end by 5 bases, with 17 bases between. Germline CDR1 is SGHRS and CDR2 is YFSETQ. The CDR3 runs 15 residues. The CDR3 DNA follows: TGCGCCAGCAGCGAGGGGGGTGCCGGTGGAGATACGCAGTATTTT. Translated: CASSEGGAGGDTQYF.

The chain has TRBV7-2 and TRBJ2-1; TRBD2 matches at 11 bases. The CDR3 runs 15 residues. J lost 8 bases, V lost 5 bases, and 8 bases had no gene match. Germline-derived CDR1 and CDR2 are SGHTA and FQGNSA. CDR3 sequence reads: CASSPTSGSRYEQFF. DNA for the CDR3: TGTGCCAGCAGCCCAACTAGCGGGAGTCGCTATGAGCAGTTCTTC.

This clonotype has a handful of counts. The J gene is TRBJ2-3, the V gene TRBV2, with 7 bases aligning to TRBD2. V lost 3 bases to trimming and J lost 3 bases; unmatched junction nucleotides: 6. This CDR3 comprises 15 residues. Germline values: CDR1 SNHLY, CDR2 FYNNEI. CDR3 bases: TGTGCCAGCAGTGAGCATACGGGAGGAACAGATACGCAGTATTTT. It translates to CASSEHTGGTDTQYF.

The chain has TRBV6-5 and TRBJ2-7; 12 bases align to TRBD1. This CDR3 has 17 residues. J gave up 1 base and V 0 bases, and 4 bases lay outside the gene matches. From germline, CDR1 is MNHEY and CDR2 SVGAGI. CDR3 DNA sequence: TGTGCCAGCAGTTACTCCGGGACAGGGGGCGCTTCCTACGAGCAGTACTTC. This codes for CASSYSGTGGASYEQYF.

Here the CDR3 reads CASSFKINGPGELFF. The CDR3 coding sequence is TGTGCCAGCAGTTTCAAAATAAATGGACCCGGGGAGCTGTTTTTT. This chain uses TRBV12-3 or TRBV12-4 with TRBJ2-2; D remains ambiguous. This CDR3 comprises 15 residues. Trimming left V 3 bases short and J 6 bases short, with 14 bases between.

This clonotype was observed at least ten times. The chain links TRBV5-1 to TRBJ2-1; D call uncertain. The ends were cut back, 5 bases at V and 9 bases at J, with 9 bases in the middle. From germline, CDR1 is SGHRS and CDR2 YFSETQ. The CDR3 totals 11 residues. DNA of the CDR3: TGCGCCAGCAGGGGTATCAGTGAGCAGTTCTTC. As protein: CASRGISEQFF.